What follows describes a single T cell receptor beta chain. Its recognized antigen is unknown. Qualities for individual bases were not recorded, and no much larger clone is one base off. The sample is drawn from a study of resident and recirculating memory T cells in vitiligo listed by TCRdb under 2018. A note on the overall study: The study took epidermis from shave biopsies of two lesional and two nonlesional sites, plus PBMCs, from each of a few stable vitiligo patients for TCR beta sequencing. Human TCR beta sequencing was used to test whether specific clones in lesional vitiligo skin differed from clones in nonlesional skin and blood. Without any cell sorting, samples were homogenized immediately before genomic DNA was extracted using the Qiagen DNeasy Blood & Tissue Kit.

V and J are truncated by 5 bases and 1 base respectively, leaving an intervening sequence of 11 bases. Including cysteine and phenylalanine, the CDR3 has 13 amino acids. Only the CDR3 DNA stays, 39 bases, in frame from base 1. CDR1 GTSNPN and CDR2 SVGIG were looked up in the germline V gene (reference sequence). The immunoSEQ hsTCRB kit was used to amplify TCR beta chains from genomic DNA. TCR beta libraries were sequenced on an Illumina MiSeq instrument by the immunoSEQ service. The authors' analysis ran thus. Analysis of the repertoire data was performed with the immunoSEQ Analyzer. Sourced from immuneACCESS, this table was stored by TCRdb with only in-frame sequences that have V and J called. A share of the clones is absent; for the studies checked, an unresolved V gene accounts for under half, and the remainder has no known explanation. For V, J and clone size, that table is used; D and trimming come from the DNA. The sample table holds roughly 80,000 clones, of which roughly nine tenths were seen once. The ten largest account for around 5.1% of the sample.

Summary of the overall study and its limitations: TCR sequences were not found to be conserved across biopsy sites or patients, suggesting that different lesions are infiltrated by different T cell clones, a pattern described as private specificity. Mechanistic studies in the future are needed to assess how much the detected T cell clones and the human Trm pools versus Tcm pools each contribute. Clonality was not the same from one vitiligo lesion to another, and no unique dominant TCR clone turned up. By overlap and correlation analysis, no significant repertoire overlap was shown between biopsies, even within a single patient, except for each lesion compared with itself.

A patient's vitiligo counted as stable when the lesions had not changed at all during the previous 6 months. For classification as stable, the absence of confetti depigmentation, a clinical sign of active vitiligo, was additionally required. Patients who had been treated within the previous three months were excluded. PBMCs were isolated from heparinized blood by Ficoll density gradient centrifugation and then flash-frozen. The sample taken for sequencing was blood. The sequence was collected from a male donor with vitiligo. Recombination linked TRBV30 to TRBJ2-5; confidence is insufficient to name the D gene. The CDR3 reads CAWERDFQETQYF. At the DNA level, the sequence is TGTGCCTGGGAACGAGACTTCCAAGAGACCCAGTACTTC.